This TCR beta chain was identified during a study of breast tumors, draining lymph nodes, adjacent tissues. Findings and caveats of the study: The data were judged consistent with most tumor T cells coming from lymph node and expanding in tumor. Luminal-like breast cancer showed significantly higher tumor–nontumor repertoire similarity than basal-like.

Axillary draining lymph nodes of breast cancer patients supplied the node samples. MiXCR, run by TCRdb on the multiplex PCR reads, gives a single entry per CDR3 protein. The table has approximately 190,000 distinct CDR3 sequences, around a third seen once. This CDR3 is 16 amino acids long. V shed 6 bases and J 7 bases; nucleotides not matched to a gene: 15. The germline CDR1 and CDR2 sequences are SNHLY and FYNNEI. This clonotype was detected many times. As yet, its antigen is unknown. Sequencing was carried out using axillary lymph node tissue. The chain recombines TRBV2 with TRBJ2-3, with 8 bases fitting TRBD2. The origin of this receptor is a female donor with breast cancer. Some clones in this sample may be carry-over from other donors' samples. Here the CDR3 reads CASRDGGGPALYTQYF. CDR3 nucleotides: TGTGCCAGCAGGGACGGGGGGGGACCCGCTTTATATACGCAGTATTTT.